The TCR beta chain described here comes from a study of blood T cell repertoires in COVID-19. Overall study: The samples span acute and convalescent COVID-19 from the United States, Italy and Spain. PBMCs, B-cell-depleted T cells, or T cells provided the cDNA or gDNA that made up the material.

How the authors handled the data: Estimated nucleated cell counts came from reference gene primer amplification. Method: immunoSEQ multiplex PCR; TCRdb's copy keeps in-frame clones and lacks some. Clonal size and the V and J genes are those of that table, whereas D and trimming came from the DNA. The sample lists some 150,000 clones; about 86% were seen once. Trimming removed 4 bases from V and 6 bases from J, with 17 bases in between. CDR3 length: 14 residues. Per the germline V gene, CDR1 is GTSNPN and CDR2 is SVGIG (reference sequence). This clonotype was sampled from a man aged 65 to 79 with acute or convalescent COVID-19. The gene calls are TRBV30 and TRBJ2-3; tentative D call: TRBD2 (5 bases). The sequencing sample was made of peripheral blood. CDR3 coding DNA: TGTGCCTGGAAACGGGCCGGGGAACTCGATACGCAGTATTTT. Residues: CAWKRAGELDTQYF.